This T cell receptor (beta chain) came from a study of beta chain features in type 1 diabetes. Expressed TCRB transcripts got sequenced, as all isolated RNA was reverse transcribed. Profiling relied on immunoSEQ multiplex PCR, and the TCRdb table lists in-frame clones only, not all of them. The sample includes nearly 250,000 clones, over 12% of them seen just once. The clonotype originates from a woman aged 40-49 years in good health. The sequenced material came from naive CD4+ T cells from blood.

CDR3 loop: CASSPRTSGGVHEQFF. CDR3 bases: TGTGCCAGCAGCCCCCGGACTAGCGGGGGGGTACATGAGCAGTTCTTC. V gene TRBV7-2 combines with J gene TRBJ2-1, with 15 nucleotides matching TRBD2. The CDR3 extends over 16 amino acids. Losses at the gene ends were 5 bases for V and 8 bases for J; bases not matched to a gene: 7. CDR1 SGHTA and CDR2 FQGNSA come from the germline V gene.